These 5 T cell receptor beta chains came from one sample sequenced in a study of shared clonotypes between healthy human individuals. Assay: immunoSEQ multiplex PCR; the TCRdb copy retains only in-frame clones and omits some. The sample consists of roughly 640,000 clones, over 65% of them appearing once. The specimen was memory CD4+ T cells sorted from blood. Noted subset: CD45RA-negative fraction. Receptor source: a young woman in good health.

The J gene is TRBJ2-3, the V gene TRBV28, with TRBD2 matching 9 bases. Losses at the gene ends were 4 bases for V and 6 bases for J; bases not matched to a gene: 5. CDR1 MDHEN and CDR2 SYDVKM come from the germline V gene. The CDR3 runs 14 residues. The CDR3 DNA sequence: TGTGCCAGCAGTTCGATAGCGGGAGAGGATACGCAGTATTTT. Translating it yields CASSSIAGEDTQYF.

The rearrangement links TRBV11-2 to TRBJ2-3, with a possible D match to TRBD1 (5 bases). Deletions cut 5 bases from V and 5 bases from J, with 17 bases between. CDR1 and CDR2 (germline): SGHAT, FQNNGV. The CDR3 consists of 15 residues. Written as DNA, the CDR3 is TGTGCCAGCAGCCCCCAGGACCAGGGTCTAGATACGCAGTATTTT. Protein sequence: CASSPQDQGLDTQYF.

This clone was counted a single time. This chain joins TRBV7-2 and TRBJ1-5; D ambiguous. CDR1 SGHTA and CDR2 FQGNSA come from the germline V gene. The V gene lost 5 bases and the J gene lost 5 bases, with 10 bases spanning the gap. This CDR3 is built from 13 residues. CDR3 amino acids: CASSQTRDQPQHF. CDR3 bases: TGTGCCAGCAGCCAAACCCGGGATCAGCCCCAGCATTTT.

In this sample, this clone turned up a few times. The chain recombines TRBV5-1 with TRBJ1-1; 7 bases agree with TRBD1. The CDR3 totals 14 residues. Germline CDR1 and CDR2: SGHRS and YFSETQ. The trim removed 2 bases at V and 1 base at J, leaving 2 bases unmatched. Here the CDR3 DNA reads TGCGCCAGCAGCTTCGGGACAGCGAACACTGAAGCTTTCTTT. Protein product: CASSFGTANTEAFF.

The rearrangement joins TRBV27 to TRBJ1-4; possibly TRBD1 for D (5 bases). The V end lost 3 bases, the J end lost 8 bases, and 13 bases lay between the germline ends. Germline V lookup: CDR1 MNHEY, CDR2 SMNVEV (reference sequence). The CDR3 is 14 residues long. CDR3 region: CASSFGGVGEKLFF. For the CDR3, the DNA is TGTGCCAGCAGTTTTGGAGGGGTAGGCGAAAAACTGTTTTTT.